A selection of T cell receptor beta chains follows, all from one sample in a study of CD8 T cells in Susac syndrome. Via MiXCR, TCRdb re-called the immunoSEQ multiplex PCR reads, giving one row per CDR3 protein. The sample lists hundreds of thousands of distinct CDR3 sequences; about 85% were seen once. Sequenced input: CD8+ T cells from PBMCs. These receptors all come from a human donor with multiple sclerosis. Each CDR3 is given with its conserved first and last residue. D genes are given only for firm matches. Size is stated for part of the rows, as once, few or many counts, or as a class when the clone is expanded.

cdr3_length: 15; d_call: -; clone_size: -; v_call: TRBV30; j_call: TRBJ2-1; cdr3_nt: TGTGCCTGGAGTGTCTTACTAACCAGGGCGAATGAGCAGTTCTTC; cdr3_aa: CAWSVLLTRANEQFF
cdr3_length: 17; d_call: -; clone_size: -; v_call: TRBV5-1; j_call: TRBJ2-1; cdr3_nt: TGCGCCAGCAGCTCGTCCAGCGGCTCGACCGCCTACAATGAGCAGTTCTTC; cdr3_aa: CASSSSSGSTAYNEQFF
cdr3_length: 18; d_call: TRBD2; clone_size: -; v_call: TRBV6-5; j_call: TRBJ2-3; cdr3_nt: TGTGCCAGCAGTTACATGGCCGGGACTAGCGGGGGAACAGATACGCAGTATTTT; cdr3_aa: CASSYMAGTSGGTDTQYF
cdr3_length: 11; d_call: -; clone_size: -; v_call: TRBV6-5; j_call: TRBJ2-7; cdr3_nt: TGTGCCAGCAGTAGCGTAGGCGAGCAGTACTTC; cdr3_aa: CASSSVGEQYF
cdr3_length: 12; d_call: -; clone_size: -; v_call: TRBV27; j_call: TRBJ1-1; cdr3_nt: TGTGCCACCAGATACATGAACACTGAAGCTTTCTTT; cdr3_aa: CATRYMNTEAFF
cdr3_length: 15; d_call: TRBD1; clone_size: few; v_call: TRBV6-5; j_call: TRBJ2-6; cdr3_nt: TGTGCCAGCAGTTTCGACAGGGCTGGGGCCAACGTCCTGACTTTC; cdr3_aa: CASSFDRAGANVLTF
cdr3_length: 15; d_call: -; clone_size: -; v_call: TRBV7-3; j_call: TRBJ1-2; cdr3_nt: TGTGCCAGCAGCTTTGGGCCCGACAGTCTCTATGGCTACACCTTC; cdr3_aa: CASSFGPDSLYGYTF
cdr3_length: 15; d_call: -; clone_size: once; v_call: TRBV7-9; j_call: TRBJ2-3; cdr3_nt: TGTGCCAGCAGCTTGCCGGGTGTCAGCACAGATACGCAGTATTTT; cdr3_aa: CASSLPGVSTDTQYF
cdr3_length: 16; d_call: -; clone_size: -; v_call: TRBV4-1; j_call: TRBJ2-7; cdr3_nt: TGCGCCAGCAGCCAAACCGTGGGATCTTCAACCTACGAGCAGTACTTC; cdr3_aa: CASSQTVGSSTYEQYF
cdr3_length: 15; d_call: -; clone_size: -; v_call: TRBV6-5; j_call: TRBJ1-5; cdr3_nt: TGTGCCAGCAGTTACTTAGAAGGTAGCAATCAGCCCCAGCATTTT; cdr3_aa: CASSYLEGSNQPQHF
cdr3_length: 13; d_call: -; clone_size: -; v_call: TRBV9; j_call: TRBJ2-7; cdr3_nt: TGTGCCAGCAGCGTTACAGGGAGTGGCGAGCAGTACTTC; cdr3_aa: CASSVTGSGEQYF
cdr3_length: 11; d_call: -; clone_size: -; v_call: TRBV2; j_call: TRBJ2-1; cdr3_nt: TGTGCCAGCAGAGGCCGGGCGGAGGGGTTCTTC; cdr3_aa: CASRGRAEGFF
cdr3_length: 14; d_call: TRBD1; clone_size: -; v_call: TRBV4-1; j_call: TRBJ1-2; cdr3_nt: TGCGCCAGCAGCCGACAGGGGGCAGGGTATGGCTACACCTTC; cdr3_aa: CASSRQGAGYGYTF
cdr3_length: 18; d_call: TRBD1; clone_size: -; v_call: TRBV7-9; j_call: TRBJ2-7; cdr3_nt: TGTGCCAGCAGCACTAACCATCAGGGACAGGGTAGACTACGCGAGCAGTACTTC; cdr3_aa: CASSTNHQGQGRLREQYF
cdr3_length: 14; d_call: -; clone_size: -; v_call: TRBV20-1; j_call: TRBJ2-7; cdr3_nt: TGCAGTGCCGCGAGGGAGCTGGGGCCTCAAGAGCAGTACTTC; cdr3_aa: CSAARELGPQEQYF
cdr3_length: 18; d_call: -; clone_size: -; v_call: TRBV7-9; j_call: TRBJ2-6; cdr3_nt: TGTGCCAGCAGCTCCCCTCTGGGTTCGAGCTCTGGGGCCAACGTCCTGACTTTC; cdr3_aa: CASSSPLGSSSGANVLTF
cdr3_length: 15; d_call: -; clone_size: -; v_call: TRBV2; j_call: TRBJ2-7; cdr3_nt: TGTGCCAGCAGTGGGCCGGGAATTCCCTCCTACGAGCAGTACTTC; cdr3_aa: CASSGPGIPSYEQYF
cdr3_length: 18; d_call: TRBD2; clone_size: -; v_call: TRBV3-1; j_call: TRBJ2-1; cdr3_nt: TGTGCCAGCAGCCAAGAGCCAGGGACTAGCGAGCTCTACAATGAGCAGTTCTTC; cdr3_aa: CASSQEPGTSELYNEQFF
cdr3_length: 17; d_call: TRBD2; clone_size: -; v_call: TRBV9; j_call: TRBJ2-1; cdr3_nt: TGTGCCAGCAGCACTTCACAAAGCGGGAGCTCCTACAATGAGCAGTTCTTC; cdr3_aa: CASSTSQSGSSYNEQFF
cdr3_length: 15; d_call: TRBD1; clone_size: -; v_call: TRBV20-1; j_call: TRBJ1-6; cdr3_nt: TGCAGTGCTAGAGCGACAGGGAAGGGGAATTCACCCCTCCACTTT; cdr3_aa: CSARATGKGNSPLHF
cdr3_length: 17; d_call: TRBD1; clone_size: -; v_call: TRBV9; j_call: TRBJ1-2; cdr3_nt: TGTGCCAGCAGCCACGCTGTAGGGACAGGGCAGGAGGATGGCTACACCTTC; cdr3_aa: CASSHAVGTGQEDGYTF
cdr3_length: 14; d_call: -; clone_size: -; v_call: TRBV7-9; j_call: TRBJ1-2; cdr3_nt: TGTGCCAGCAGCCCCGGGACCATAGAGTATGGCTACACCTTC; cdr3_aa: CASSPGTIEYGYTF
cdr3_length: 16; d_call: -; clone_size: few; v_call: TRBV6-6; j_call: TRBJ2-3; cdr3_nt: TGTGCCAGCAGTTACATGACAGCTACTTCAGTGGATACGCAGTATTTT; cdr3_aa: CASSYMTATSVDTQYF
cdr3_length: 16; d_call: -; clone_size: -; v_call: TRBV11-2; j_call: TRBJ2-3; cdr3_nt: TGTGCCAGCAGCTTAAACTCCCCCCTACGCACAGATACGCAGTATTTT; cdr3_aa: CASSLNSPLRTDTQYF
cdr3_length: 15; d_call: -; clone_size: -; v_call: TRBV27; j_call: TRBJ1-5; cdr3_nt: TGTGCCAGCAGTCCAGAGGGACGGGTTAATCAGCCCCAGCATTTT; cdr3_aa: CASSPEGRVNQPQHF
cdr3_length: 14; d_call: -; clone_size: once; v_call: TRBV7-9; j_call: TRBJ2-7; cdr3_nt: TGTGCCAGCAGTTGGGCGTTTGTGGCCTACGAGCAGTACTTC; cdr3_aa: CASSWAFVAYEQYF
cdr3_length: 16; d_call: TRBD1; clone_size: -; v_call: TRBV4-1; j_call: TRBJ2-2; cdr3_nt: TGCGCCAGCAGCCAGGAGACAGGGGGGCATGACGGGGAGCTGTTTTTT; cdr3_aa: CASSQETGGHDGELFF
cdr3_length: 15; d_call: TRBD1; clone_size: -; v_call: TRBV6-5; j_call: TRBJ1-4; cdr3_nt: TGTGCCAGCAGTCTTCAGGGGGGACCGAATGAAAAACTGTTTTTT; cdr3_aa: CASSLQGGPNEKLFF